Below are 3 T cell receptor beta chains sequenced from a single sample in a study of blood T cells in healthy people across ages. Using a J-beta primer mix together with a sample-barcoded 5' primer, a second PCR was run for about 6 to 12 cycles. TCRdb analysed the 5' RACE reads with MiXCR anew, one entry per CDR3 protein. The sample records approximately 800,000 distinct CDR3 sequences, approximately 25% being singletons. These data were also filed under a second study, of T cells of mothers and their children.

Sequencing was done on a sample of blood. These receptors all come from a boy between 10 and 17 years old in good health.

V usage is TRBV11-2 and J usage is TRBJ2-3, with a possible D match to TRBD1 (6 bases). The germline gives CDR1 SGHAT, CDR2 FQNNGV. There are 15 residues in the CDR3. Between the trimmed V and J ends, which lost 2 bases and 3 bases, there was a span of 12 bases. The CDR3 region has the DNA TGTGCCAGCAGCTTAAATGGCAGGGGAACAGATACGCAGTATTTT. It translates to CASSLNGRGTDTQYF.

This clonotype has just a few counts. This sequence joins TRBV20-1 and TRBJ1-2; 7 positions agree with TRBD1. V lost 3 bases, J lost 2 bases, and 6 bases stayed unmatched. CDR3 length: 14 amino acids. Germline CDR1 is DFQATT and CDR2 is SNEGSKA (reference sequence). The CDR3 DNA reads TGCAGTGCTAGGGGCACCAGGGGGAACTATGGCTACACCTTC. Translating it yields CSARGTRGNYGYTF.

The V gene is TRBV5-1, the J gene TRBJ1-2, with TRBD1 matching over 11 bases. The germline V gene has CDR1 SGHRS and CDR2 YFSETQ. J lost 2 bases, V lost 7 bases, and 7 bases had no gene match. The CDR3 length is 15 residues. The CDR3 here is CASRGQGALNYGYTF. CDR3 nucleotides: TGCGCCAGCCGCGGACAGGGGGCACTAAACTATGGCTACACCTTC.